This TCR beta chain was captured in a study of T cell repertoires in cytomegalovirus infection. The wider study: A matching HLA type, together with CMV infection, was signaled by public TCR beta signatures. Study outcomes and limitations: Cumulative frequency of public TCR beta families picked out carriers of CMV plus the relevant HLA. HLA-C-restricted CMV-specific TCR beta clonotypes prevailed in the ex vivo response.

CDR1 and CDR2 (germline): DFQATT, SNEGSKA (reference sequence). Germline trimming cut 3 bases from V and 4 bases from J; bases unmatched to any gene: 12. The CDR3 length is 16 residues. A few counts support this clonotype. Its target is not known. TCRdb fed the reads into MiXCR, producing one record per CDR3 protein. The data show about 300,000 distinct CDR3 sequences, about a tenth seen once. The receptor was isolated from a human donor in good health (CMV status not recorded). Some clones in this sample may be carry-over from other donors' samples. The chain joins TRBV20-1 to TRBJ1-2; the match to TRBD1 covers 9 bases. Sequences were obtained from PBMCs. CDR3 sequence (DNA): TGCAGTGCTAGTTTAGGGCACAGGGGGCCAGGCTATGGCTACACCTTC. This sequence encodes CSASLGHRGPGYGYTF.